This T cell receptor (beta chain) was documented in a study of human T cells and chemical hapten exposure. Sample time point: patch test 3, about 24 weeks after DPC sensitization. This sample's treatment: therapeutic diphenylcyclopropenone sensitization with weekly scalp DPC. Extraction of total RNA was performed on unfractionated whole blood. One entry per CDR3 protein results from TCRdb running MiXCR on the RACE reads. The profile shows 30,000 to 50,000 distinct CDR3 sequences, over 9.5% of them singletons. This clonotype has a handful of counts. The CDR3 totals 12 residues. V lost 1 base to trimming and J lost 3 bases, with 5 bases between them. Per germline, CDR1 SGHRS and CDR2 YFSETQ.

The clonotype was recovered from a woman aged 40 to 50 with alopecia areata. Some clones in this sample may be carry-over from other donors' samples. The chain couples TRBV5-1 to TRBJ2-7; no definite D call. Sequencing used whole blood, obtained in connection with sensitization to the hapten diphenylcyclopropenone (DPC). Here the CDR3 reads CASSLTDYEQYF. The CDR3 DNA follows: TGCGCCAGCAGCTTGACAGACTACGAGCAGTACTTC. The variable domain in full, with the rest retrieved from reference TRBV5-1 and TRBJ2-7, is KAGVTQTPRYLIKTRGQQVTLSCSPISGHRSVSWYQQTPGQGLQFLFEYFSETQRNKGNFPGRFSGRQFSNSRSEMNVSTLELGDSALYLCASSLTDYEQYFGPGTRLTVT.